This TCR beta chain was sequenced during a study of T cell changes during pregnancy in multiple sclerosis. TCRdb keeps only in-frame clones here, not all; method: immunoSEQ multiplex PCR. Of roughly 68,000 clones in the sample, 92% were seen once. The CDR3 runs to 14 residues. Per the germline V gene, CDR1 is SGHRS and CDR2 is YFSETQ. The V end lost 4 bases, the J end lost 7 bases, and 17 bases lay between the germline ends. The sequences come from peripheral blood, collected in the second trimester of pregnancy. The rearrangement links TRBV5-1 to TRBJ1-1; tentative D call: TRBD1 (6 bases). The clonotype originates from a female donor in good health, enrolled as a control in a pregnancy study. CDR3 residues: CASSRMDSNFEAFF. CDR3 nucleotide sequence: TGCGCCAGCAGCCGTATGGACAGTAACTTTGAAGCTTTCTTT.